The 20 T cell receptor beta chains listed next were all sequenced from one sample in a study of blood T cell repertoires in COVID-19. Some clones are missing from TCRdb's copy, which holds only in-frame ones; the method was immunoSEQ multiplex PCR. This sample yields about 300,000 clones, of which around 84% are seen a single time; roughly 1.3% belongs to the top ten. The sequencing input was peripheral blood. The receptors originated from a man in his 70s with acute or convalescent COVID-19.

This chain uses TRBV7-9 with TRBJ1-1, with D perhaps matching TRBD1 (5 bases). Per the germline V gene, CDR1 is SEHNR and CDR2 is FQNEAQ (reference sequence). The CDR3 consists of 14 residues. Trimming took off 4 bases at V and 4 bases at J, with 13 bases between the two ends. The CDR3, as DNA: TGTGCCAGCAGCTCCCGACCGGGGGTCACTGAAGCTTTCTTT. It yields the protein CASSSRPGVTEAFF.

The chain is built from TRBV28 and TRBJ1-4; TRBD1 aligns across 7 bases. Per the germline V gene, CDR1 is MDHEN and CDR2 is SYDVKM. CDR3 size: 14 residues. J lost 6 bases, V lost 6 bases, and 7 bases had no gene match. This chain's CDR3 is CASRLTGPDEKLFF. Written as DNA, the CDR3 is TGTGCCAGCAGGCTGACAGGGCCGGATGAAAAACTGTTTTTT.

The chain links TRBV5-6 to TRBJ2-1; 9 positions agree with TRBD1. This CDR3 contains 16 residues. Trimming removed 4 bases from V and 5 bases from J; junction bases left unmatched: 10. Per germline, CDR1 SGHDT and CDR2 YYEEEE. The CDR3 nucleotides read TGTGCCAGCAGCCCCACGGGACAGGGTACACACAATGAGCAGTTCTTC. This encodes CASSPTGQGTHNEQFF.

The chain joins TRBV7-9 to TRBJ2-5; D is unclear. Germline CDR1 SEHNR, CDR2 FQNEAQ (reference sequence). The V end was cut by 1 base, the J end by 2 bases, with 14 bases between. The CDR3 is 16 amino acids. CDR3 in amino acids: CASSLVATLDQETQYF. For the CDR3, the DNA is TGTGCCAGCAGCTTAGTAGCCACGCTGGATCAAGAGACCCAGTACTTC.

The gene calls are TRBV6-6 and TRBJ1-6; a possible D gene is TRBD1 (5 bases). The CDR3 loop spans 15 amino acids. Per germline, CDR1 MNHNY and CDR2 SVGAGI (reference sequence). V was pared by 7 bases and J by 7 bases, with 17 bases between. CDR3 in amino acids: CASTQLQGGNSPLHF. In nucleotides, the CDR3 is TGTGCCAGCACCCAATTGCAGGGAGGGAATTCACCCCTCCACTTT.

This clone was found a few times. The chain recombines TRBV10-3 with TRBJ1-2; the D is unclear. Germline CDR1 reads ENHRY; CDR2 reads SYGVKD. The V end was cut by 3 bases, the J end by 8 bases, with 13 bases between. CDR3 length: 13 residues. The CDR3 loop is CAISELQKEGYTF. DNA of the CDR3: TGTGCCATCAGTGAATTACAGAAAGAGGGCTACACCTTC.

The V and J genes are TRBV28 and TRBJ2-7; 8 bases line up with TRBD1. In germline, CDR1 is MDHEN, CDR2 SYDVKM. There are 14 residues in the CDR3. The junction had 10 bases not matched to a gene; V was cut back by 9 bases and J by 3 bases. The CDR3 loop reads CASRGQGRDYEQYF. CDR3 sequence (DNA): TGTGCCAGTCGTGGACAGGGAAGGGACTACGAGCAGTACTTC.

The V gene is TRBV28, the J gene TRBJ2-2; 7 nucleotides align to TRBD1. The CDR3 is 15 amino acids. From germline, CDR1 is MDHEN and CDR2 SYDVKM. With V trimmed by 6 bases and J by 6 bases, 10 bases remained unmatched. The CDR3: CASRKPDRWPGELFF. CDR3 sequence (DNA): TGTGCCAGCAGAAAGCCGGACAGGTGGCCCGGGGAGCTGTTTTTT. The full variable domain, rest sourced from reference TRBV28 and TRBJ2-2, is DVKVTQSSRYLVKRTGEKVFLECVQDMDHENMFWYRQDPGLGLRLIYFSYDVKMKEKGDIPEGYSVSREKKERFSLILESASTNQTSMYLCASRKPDRWPGELFFGEGSRLTVL.

This chain connects TRBV7-2 to TRBJ1-2; unclear D gene. Germline assignment: CDR1 SGHTA and CDR2 FQGNSA. The CDR3 spans 15 residues. Trimming left V 1 base short and J 5 bases short, with 14 bases between. CDR3 DNA sequence: TGTGCCAGCAGCTTAGGGATGCAGGTCCTTTATGGCTACACCTTC. This codes for CASSLGMQVLYGYTF.

The chain has TRBV9 and TRBJ2-3, with D uncertain. From germline, CDR1 is SGDLS and CDR2 YYNGEE. CDR3 size: 17 residues. V lost 0 bases to trimming and J lost 0 bases, with 14 bases between them. The CDR3 protein is CASSVGGRYSSTDTQYF. CDR3 nucleotides: TGTGCCAGCAGCGTAGGAGGTAGATATTCTAGCACAGATACGCAGTATTTT.

The chain carries TRBV29-1 and TRBJ2-7; D perhaps matches TRBD2 (6 bases). V gave up 6 bases and J gave up 2 bases, with 14 bases separating them. Germline CDR1 and CDR2: SQVTM and ANQGSEA. The CDR3 covers 13 residues. The CDR3 reads CSVVAETAYEQYF. The CDR3 nucleotides read TGCAGCGTGGTAGCGGAAACGGCCTACGAGCAGTACTTC.

The chain couples TRBV4-2 to TRBJ2-1; TRBD2 matches 7 bases. Germline lookup yields CDR1 LGHNA and CDR2 YNFKEQ. The V gene end was trimmed by 4 bases and the J gene end by 6 bases; junction bases not matched to a gene: 3. The CDR3 is 13 amino acids. CDR3 sequence reads: CASSLGLTNEQFF. Written as DNA, the CDR3 is TGTGCCAGCAGCCTGGGACTAACCAATGAGCAGTTCTTC.

This clone was observed a few times. The chain carries TRBV19 and TRBJ2-5, with D possibly TRBD2 on 6 matching bases. This CDR3 comprises 14 residues. From germline, CDR1 is LNHDA and CDR2 SQIVND (reference sequence). Trimming cost V 5 bases and J 2 bases, with 12 bases left between them. CDR3 protein: CASSRENRQETQYF. Written as DNA, the CDR3 is TGTGCCAGTAGTCGGGAGAACAGGCAAGAGACCCAGTACTTC. Supplemented by reference TRBV19 and TRBJ2-5, the full variable domain reads DGGITQSPKYLFRKEGQNVTLSCEQNLNHDAMYWYRQDPGQGLRLIYYSQIVNDFQKGDIAEGYSVSREKKESFPLTVTSAQKNPTAFYLCASSRENRQETQYFGPGTRLLVL.

The chain couples TRBV2 to TRBJ1-1, with no clear D. The CDR3 runs 15 residues. Germline V gene lookup returns CDR1 SNHLY and CDR2 FYNNEI. The germline V and J ends were trimmed by 3 bases and 1 base, with 12 bases remaining between them. DNA of the CDR3: TGTGCCAGCAGTGAGTCAAGAGTTGGGAACACTGAAGCTTTCTTT. Protein sequence: CASSESRVGNTEAFF.

The chain joins TRBV7-9 to TRBJ2-3; the D is unclear. This CDR3 region has 14 residues. Per germline, CDR1 SEHNR and CDR2 FQNEAQ (reference sequence). V lost 5 bases and J lost 0, with 9 bases in between. In nucleotides, the CDR3 is TGTGCCAGCAGCCCGTCCGTTAGCACAGATACGCAGTATTTT. Translating gives CASSPSVSTDTQYF.

This chain links TRBV5-4 with TRBJ2-2, with TRBD2 matching 8 bases. This CDR3 has 16 residues. Trimming removed 4 bases from V and 8 bases from J; junction bases left unmatched: 13. Per the germline V gene, CDR1 is SGHNT and CDR2 is YYREEE (reference sequence). CDR3 sequence (DNA): TGTGCCAGCAGCCCGGGGGGGACGACCCTAGGTGGGGAGCTGTTTTTT. Protein: CASSPGGTTLGGELFF.

The chain's CDR3 is CASTLGQPMNTEAFF. CDR3 DNA sequence: TGTGCCAGTACCCTCGGACAGCCGATGAACACTGAAGCTTTCTTT. V usage is TRBV19 and J usage is TRBJ1-1; D perhaps matches TRBD1 (6 bases). V was pared by 7 bases and J by 0 bases, with 15 bases between. Per the germline V gene, CDR1 is LNHDA and CDR2 is SQIVND (reference sequence). CDR3 length: 15 residues.

The chain recombines TRBV5-1 with TRBJ2-1, with 10 bases aligning to TRBD2. Germline CDR1 is SGHRS and CDR2 is YFSETQ. This CDR3 has 14 amino acids. Trimming at V came to 5 bases and at J to 7 bases, leaving 6 bases not matched to a gene. For the CDR3, the DNA is TGCGCCAGCAGACCTAGCGGGAGTGGGAATGAGCAGTTCTTC. Its protein product is CASRPSGSGNEQFF.

This clone occurred a few times. The V gene is TRBV5-6, the J gene TRBJ2-3; 14 bases map to TRBD2. Germline CDR1 reads SGHDT; CDR2 reads YYEEEE. The CDR3 is 17 amino acids. After removal of 4 bases from V and 3 bases from J, the junction contained 7 bases not matched to a gene. The CDR3 loop is CASSKTSGRARTDTQYF. CDR3 DNA: TGTGCCAGCAGCAAGACTAGCGGGAGGGCCAGAACAGATACGCAGTATTTT.

The chain couples TRBV5-1 to TRBJ2-6, with D maybe TRBD2 (5 bases). The CDR3 is made up of 13 amino acids. Germline V gives CDR1 SGHRS, CDR2 YFSETQ. Between the trimmed V and J ends, which lost 7 bases and 0 bases, there was a span of 5 bases. The CDR3 region is CASRDSGANVLTF. For the CDR3, the DNA is TGCGCCAGCCGGGACTCTGGGGCCAACGTCCTGACTTTC.